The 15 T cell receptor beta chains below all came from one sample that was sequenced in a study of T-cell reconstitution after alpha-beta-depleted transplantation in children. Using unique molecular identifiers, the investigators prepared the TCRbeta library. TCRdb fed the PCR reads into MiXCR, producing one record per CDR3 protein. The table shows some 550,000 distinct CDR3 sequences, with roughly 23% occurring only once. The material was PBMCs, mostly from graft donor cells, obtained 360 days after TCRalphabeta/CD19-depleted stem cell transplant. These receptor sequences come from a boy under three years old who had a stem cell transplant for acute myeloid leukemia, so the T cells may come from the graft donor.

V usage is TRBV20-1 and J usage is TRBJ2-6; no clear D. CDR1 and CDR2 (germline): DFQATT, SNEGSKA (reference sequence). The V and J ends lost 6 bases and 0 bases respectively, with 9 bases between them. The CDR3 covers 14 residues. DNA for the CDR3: TGCAGTGCCGCGGAACCCTCTGGGGCCAACGTCCTGACTTTC. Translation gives CSAAEPSGANVLTF.

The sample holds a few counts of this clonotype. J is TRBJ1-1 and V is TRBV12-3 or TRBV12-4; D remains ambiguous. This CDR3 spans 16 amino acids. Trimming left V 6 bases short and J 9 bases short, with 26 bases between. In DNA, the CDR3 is TGTGCCAGCAGCTTCATCGCGGTACCTTCCCCCACGCAAGCTTTCTTT. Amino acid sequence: CASSFIAVPSPTQAFF.

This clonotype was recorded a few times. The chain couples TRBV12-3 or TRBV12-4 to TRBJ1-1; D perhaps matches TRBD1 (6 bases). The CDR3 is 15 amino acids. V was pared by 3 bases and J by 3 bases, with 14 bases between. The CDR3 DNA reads TGTGCCAGCAGTTTTGGAGGACAGATGGACACTGAAGCTTTCTTT. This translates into CASSFGGQMDTEAFF.

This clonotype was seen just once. CDR3 amino acids: CASSFMAGRNTGELFF. The CDR3 DNA is TGTGCCAGCAGTTTTATGGCAGGGAGAAACACCGGGGAGCTGTTTTTT. The chain uses TRBV28 and TRBJ2-2; tentatively, D is TRBD1 or TRBD2 (5 bases each). Trimming stripped 3 bases from V and 2 bases from J, with 13 bases between. This CDR3 region has 16 residues. Germline CDR1 reads MDHEN; CDR2 reads SYDVKM.

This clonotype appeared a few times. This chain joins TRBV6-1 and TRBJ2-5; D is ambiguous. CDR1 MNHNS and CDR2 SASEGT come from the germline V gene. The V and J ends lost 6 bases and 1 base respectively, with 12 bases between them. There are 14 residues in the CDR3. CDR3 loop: CASRPFYSQETQYF. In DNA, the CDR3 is TGTGCCAGCAGGCCTTTCTATAGCCAAGAGACCCAGTACTTC.

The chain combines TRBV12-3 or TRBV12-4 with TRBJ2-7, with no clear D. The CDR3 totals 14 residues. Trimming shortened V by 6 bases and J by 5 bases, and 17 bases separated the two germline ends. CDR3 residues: CASSSGPIGHEQYF. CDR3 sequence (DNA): TGTGCCAGCAGCTCTGGTCCTATTGGACACGAGCAGTACTTC.

The CDR3 is CASSLRMEQFF. CDR3 DNA sequence: TGTGCCAGCAGTTTACGTATGGAGCAGTTCTTC. The V call is TRBV28, the J call TRBJ2-1; no firm D call. The V end lost 2 bases, the J end lost 10 bases, and 6 bases lay between the germline ends. The CDR3 is 11 amino acids. From germline, CDR1 is MDHEN and CDR2 SYDVKM. Filled out from reference TRBV28 and TRBJ2-1, the complete variable domain reads DVKVTQSSRYLVKRTGEKVFLECVQDMDHENMFWYRQDPGLGLRLIYFSYDVKMKEKGDIPEGYSVSREKKERFSLILESASTNQTSMYLCASSLRMEQFFGPGTRLTVL.

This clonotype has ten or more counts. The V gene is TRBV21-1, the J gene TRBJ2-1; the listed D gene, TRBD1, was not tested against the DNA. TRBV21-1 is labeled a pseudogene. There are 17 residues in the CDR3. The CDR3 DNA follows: TGTGCCAGCAGCCCCTTCTCCAAGCGTCGAAGGGGCAATGAGCAGTTCTTC. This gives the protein CASSPFSKRRRGNEQFF.

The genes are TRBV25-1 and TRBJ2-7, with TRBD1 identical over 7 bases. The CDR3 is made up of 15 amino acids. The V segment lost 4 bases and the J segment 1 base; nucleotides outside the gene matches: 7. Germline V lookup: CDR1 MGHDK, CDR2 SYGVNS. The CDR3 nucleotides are TGTGCCAGCAGTGTACAGGGGCGAGTTTCCTACGAGCAGTACGTC. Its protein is CASSVQGRVSYEQYV.

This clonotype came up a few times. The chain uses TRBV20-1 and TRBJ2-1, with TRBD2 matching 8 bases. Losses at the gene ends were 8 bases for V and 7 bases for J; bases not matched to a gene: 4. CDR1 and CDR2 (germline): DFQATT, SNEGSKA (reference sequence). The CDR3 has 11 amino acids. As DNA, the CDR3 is TGCAGTTGGACTAGCTGGAATGAGCAGTTCTTC. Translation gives CSWTSWNEQFF.

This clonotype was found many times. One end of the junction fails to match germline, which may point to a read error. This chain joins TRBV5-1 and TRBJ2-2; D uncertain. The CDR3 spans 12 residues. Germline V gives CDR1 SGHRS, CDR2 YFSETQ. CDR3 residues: CASSLVAGELFF. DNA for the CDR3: TGTGCCAGCAGCTTAGTCGCCGGGGAGCTGTTTTTT. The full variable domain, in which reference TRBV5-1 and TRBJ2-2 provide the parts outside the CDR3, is KAGVTQTPRYLIKTRGQQVTLSCSPISGHRSVSWYQQTPGQGLQFLFEYFSETQRNKGNFPGRFSGRQFSNSRSEMNVSTLELGDSALYLCASSLVAGELFFGEGSRLTVL.

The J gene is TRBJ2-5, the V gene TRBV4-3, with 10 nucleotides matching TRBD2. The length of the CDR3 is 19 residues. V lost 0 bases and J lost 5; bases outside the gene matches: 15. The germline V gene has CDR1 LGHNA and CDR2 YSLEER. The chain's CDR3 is CASSQDILAGPEVKETQYF. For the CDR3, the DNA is TGCGCCAGCAGCCAAGATATACTAGCGGGGCCTGAGGTGAAGGAGACCCAGTACTTC.

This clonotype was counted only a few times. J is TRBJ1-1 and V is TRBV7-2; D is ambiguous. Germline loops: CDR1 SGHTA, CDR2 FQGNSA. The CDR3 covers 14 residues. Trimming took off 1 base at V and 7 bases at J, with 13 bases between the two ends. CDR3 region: CASSLVIRAHEAFF. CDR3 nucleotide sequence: TGTGCCAGCAGCTTAGTAATACGGGCACATGAAGCTTTCTTT.

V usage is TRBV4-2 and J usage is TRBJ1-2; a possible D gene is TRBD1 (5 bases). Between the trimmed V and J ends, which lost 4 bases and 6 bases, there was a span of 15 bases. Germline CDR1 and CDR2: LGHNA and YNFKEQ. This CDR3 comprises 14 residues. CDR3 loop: CASSPAGGSDGYTF. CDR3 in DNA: TGTGCCAGCAGCCCCGCGGGGGGTTCGGATGGCTACACCTTC.

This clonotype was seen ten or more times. CDR3 coding DNA: TGTGCCAGCAGCTACGGACTAGTAGGCTCCCAAGAGACCCAGTACTTC. Its translation is CASSYGLVGSQETQYF. This chain connects TRBV3-1 to TRBJ2-5; 7 bases line up with TRBD2. The CDR3 sequence is 16 residues long. Trimming cost V 5 bases and J 1 base; bases outside gene matches: 10. Germline CDR1 reads LGHDT; CDR2 reads YNNKEL (reference sequence).